A selection of T cell receptor beta chains follows, all from one sample in a study of blood T cell repertoires in COVID-19. Clones were read by immunoSEQ multiplex PCR, and TCRdb kept only the in-frame ones, dropping some. Among tens of thousands of clones listed, roughly 90% were seen once. The specimen was peripheral blood. Every receptor here comes from a man aged 50 to 60 with active COVID-19. CDR3s include the opening cysteine and the closing phenylalanine or tryptophan. D genes are given only for firm matches. Size values are once, few and many counts, or a class for expanded clones, and some rows have none.

>TRBJ2-5|.|13|TRBV5-1|.
TGCGCCAGCAGCTTGGGACTGGAAGAGACCCAGTACTTC
CASSLGLEETQYF
>TRBJ1-1|.|12|TRBV20-1|.
TGCAGTGCTAGTGATATGAACACTGAAGCTTTCTTT
CSASDMNTEAFF
>TRBJ2-3|.|9|TRBV7-2|.
TGTGACTACACAGATACGCAGTATTTT
CDYTDTQYF
>TRBJ2-7|.|13|TRBV11-3|.
TGTGCCAGCAGCCTCTCGAGGTCCGACGAGCAGTACTTC
CASSLSRSDEQYF
>TRBJ1-3|TRBD1|14|TRBV9|.
TGTGCCAGCAGCCAAGGACAGGGGGGAAACACCATATATTTT
CASSQGQGGNTIYF
>TRBJ1-2|.|14|TRBV19|.
TGTGCCAGTCGGGCGGACAGCCGTACGGATGGCTACACCTTC
CASRADSRTDGYTF
>TRBJ2-1|.|15|TRBV18|.
TGTGCCAGCTCGGAACAGGACAGAGCCTACAATGAGCAGTTCTTC
CASSEQDRAYNEQFF
>TRBJ1-2|.|15|TRBV14|.
TGTGCCAGCAGCCAAGTAGACAGAGCTAACTATGGCTACACCTTC
CASSQVDRANYGYTF
>TRBJ2-2|.|20|TRBV5-1|.
TGCGCCAGCAGCTTGGGACCCTTAATCACAGGGATGAGAAACACCGGGGAGCTGTTTTTT
CASSLGPLITGMRNTGELFF
>TRBJ1-6|TRBD1|14|TRBV27|.
TGTGCCAGCAGCACCGGGACAGTAAATTCACCCCTCCACTTT
CASSTGTVNSPLHF
>TRBJ2-2|TRBD2|17|TRBV4-2|.
TGTGCCAGCAGCCAAACAATAGCGGGATCACAGTCCGGGGAGCTGTTTTTT
CASSQTIAGSQSGELFF
>TRBJ2-1|TRBD2|15|TRBV19|.
TGTGCCAGTAGTATACTAGCGGGAGCGGGTAATGAGCAGTTCTTC
CASSILAGAGNEQFF
>TRBJ2-1|TRBD2|16|TRBV19|.
TGTGCCAGTAGTATCGGGCTAGCGGGGGGGAGTAGGGAGCAGTTCTTC
CASSIGLAGGSREQFF
>TRBJ2-1|.|13|TRBV7-9|once
TGTGCCAGCAGCTTTCGAGGCTACAATGAGCAGTTCTTC
CASSFRGYNEQFF
>TRBJ1-5|.|15|TRBV6-2/TRBV6-3|.
TGTGCCAGCAGCTTCCAAGGGGCTAGCAATCAGCCCCAGCATTTT
CASSFQGASNQPQHF
>TRBJ2-6|.|17|TRBV19|.
TGTGCCAGTGGTCCGGGATCCGGGCCCTCTGGGGCCAACGTCCTGACTTTC
CASGPGSGPSGANVLTF
>TRBJ1-1|TRBD1|13|TRBV19|.
TGTGCCAGTAGTACCCAGGGGGGCACTGAAGCTTTCTTT
CASSTQGGTEAFF
>TRBJ1-1|.|12|TRBV27|.
TGTGCCAGCAGTTTCCCGGGGTCTGAAGCTTTCTTT
CASSFPGSEAFF
>TRBJ2-3|TRBD2|15|TRBV11-3|.
TGTGCCAGCAGTCACAATAGCGGGAGCTCAGATACGCAGTATTTT
CASSHNSGSSDTQYF
>TRBJ2-3|.|19|TRBV7-9|.
TGTGCCAGCAGTCAGAATTTGGGACTGGGAAAGGTCGTGCCAGATACGCAGTATTTT
CASSQNLGLGKVVPDTQYF
>TRBJ1-1|.|14|TRBV5-8|.
TGTGCCAGCAGCTTGGAGTGGGCGAACACTGAAGCTTTCTTT
CASSLEWANTEAFF
>TRBJ2-1|TRBD2|16|TRBV7-2|.
TGTGCCAGCAGCGGGGGCGGAGCGGGAGGTAACAATGAGCAGTTCTTC
CASSGGGAGGNNEQFF
>TRBJ1-4|.|15|TRBV6-5|.
TGTGCCAGCAAAGCCCGCGGGGCAACTAATGAAAAACTGTTTTTT
CASKARGATNEKLFF
>TRBJ1-6|TRBD1|16|TRBV27|.
TGTGCCAGCAGTTTATTGGAGGGGGCGGGTAATTCACCCCTCCACTTT
CASSLLEGAGNSPLHF
>TRBJ1-2|TRBD1|14|TRBV10-3|.
TGTGCCATCAGTAGACAGGGAGGTAACTATGGCTACACCTTC
CAISRQGGNYGYTF
>TRBJ1-4|.|14|TRBV27|.
TGTGCCAGCAGTTCTATGGCAACTAATGAAAAACTGTTTTTT
CASSSMATNEKLFF
>TRBJ2-3|TRBD1|18|TRBV18|.
TGTGCCAGCTCACCAAGGGACAGGGGGCATATTGACACAGATACGCAGTATTTT
CASSPRDRGHIDTDTQYF
>TRBJ2-1|TRBD2|15|TRBV7-9|.
TGTGCCAGCAGCCCCTGGGGGGGGTCCTACAATGAGCAGTTCTTC
CASSPWGGSYNEQFF
>TRBJ1-2|TRBD1|15|TRBV5-4|.
TGTGCCAGCAGCTTCGGACAGGGGGCCTTCTATGGCTACACCTTC
CASSFGQGAFYGYTF
>TRBJ2-1|TRBD2|18|TRBV11-2|.
TGTGCCAGCCGGGGACTAGCGGGGGTACAGAGCTCCTACAATGAGCAGTTCTTC
CASRGLAGVQSSYNEQFF
>TRBJ2-1|TRBD2|15|TRBV5-1|.
TGCGCCAGCAGCTTGGTGACTAGCGGAAACAATGAGCAGTTCTTC
CASSLVTSGNNEQFF
>TRBJ2-6|.|17|TRBV6-6|once
TGTGCCAGCAGTCAGGGGTTAAAGTCTACTGGGGCCAACGTCCTGACTTTC
CASSQGLKSTGANVLTF
>TRBJ1-4|.|13|TRBV5-4|once
TGTGCCAGCAGCGAGCCATTGAGTGAAAAACTGTTTTTT
CASSEPLSEKLFF
>TRBJ1-1|.|13|TRBV7-9|.
TGTGCCAGCAGGCTGGGGCAGAACACTGAAGCTTTCTTT
CASRLGQNTEAFF
>TRBJ2-7|.|12|TRBV3-1/TRBV3-2|.
TGTGCCAGCAGCGGGCGAGTATACGAGCAGTACTTC
CASSGRVYEQYF
>TRBJ2-5|TRBD1|16|TRBV7-9|.
TGTGCCAGCAGCTTAGATACAGGGGCGGTAACGGAGACCCAGTACTTC
CASSLDTGAVTETQYF
>TRBJ2-2|.|13|TRBV5-1|few
TGCGCCAGCAGCTTACAGGGAACCGGGGAGCTGTTTTTT
CASSLQGTGELFF
>TRBJ1-2|TRBD1|15|TRBV5-4|.
TGTGCCAGCAGCTTTAATACAGGCAGGGGGCTTAGCTACACCTTC
CASSFNTGRGLSYTF
>TRBJ2-3|.|13|TRBV7-3|.
TGTGCCAGCAGCTCCCAGGGCACAGATACGCAGTATTTT
CASSSQGTDTQYF
>TRBJ1-4|.|16|TRBV11-2|.
TGTGCCAGCAGCTCCATTCGGGGGTCCTCCAATGAAAAACTGTTTTTT
CASSSIRGSSNEKLFF
>TRBJ1-2|.|13|TRBV5-1|.
TGCGCCAGCAGCGAGGCACATAACTATGGCTACACCTTC
CASSEAHNYGYTF
>TRBJ1-4|.|15|TRBV6-2/TRBV6-3|.
TGTGCCAGCAGTTTTCACCGGGTCTCTCGGGAAAAACTGTTTTTT
CASSFHRVSREKLFF
>TRBJ2-6|TRBD1|18|TRBV19|.
TGTGCCAGTAGTAACCCGGGACAGGGGGCATCTGGGGCCAACGTCCTGACTTTC
CASSNPGQGASGANVLTF
>TRBJ2-1|TRBD2|17|TRBV2|.
TGTGCCAGCAGCCGCCCCCGGACTAGCGGGAGGGCCAGTGAGCAGTTCTTC
CASSRPRTSGRASEQFF
>TRBJ2-2|.|12|TRBV5-1|.
TGCGCCAGCAGCATAAACACCGGGGAGCTGTTTTTT
CASSINTGELFF
>TRBJ2-3|TRBD2|17|TRBV4-1|.
TGCGCCAGCAGCCCCCCGGGCGAGGGAGGGACCGCAGATACGCAGTATTTT
CASSPPGEGGTADTQYF
>TRBJ1-5|TRBD1|16|TRBV6-1|.
TGTGCCAGCAGTGAAGTAGGACAGGTTAGCAATCAGCCCCAGCATTTT
CASSEVGQVSNQPQHF
>TRBJ2-5|.|15|TRBV5-1|.
TGCGCCAGCAGCTTGGCCGGGACTTCGCGCGAGACCCAGTACTTC
CASSLAGTSRETQYF
>TRBJ2-3|TRBD2|16|TRBV13|once
TGTGCCAGCAGCTTAGGCTCTAGCGGGAGTTTGGATACGCAGTATTTT
CASSLGSSGSLDTQYF
>TRBJ2-1|TRBD1|13|TRBV7-3|.
TGTGCCAGCAGCCCCCGACAGGGCCATGAGCAGTTCTTC
CASSPRQGHEQFF
>TRBJ1-5|.|14|TRBV7-9|few
TGTGCCAGCAGCTTAGTAGGGGCCACTCAGCCCCAGCATTTT
CASSLVGATQPQHF
>TRBJ2-1|TRBD1|17|TRBV7-9|.
TGTGCCAGCAGCCTTCTCGGGCAGGGGGCACCCTACAATGAGCAGTTCTTC
CASSLLGQGAPYNEQFF
>TRBJ1-1|TRBD1|14|TRBV5-8|.
TGTGCCAGCAGCTTGCGCGGGACAGGCAGAGGAGCTTTCTTT
CASSLRGTGRGAFF
>TRBJ2-1|.|12|TRBV20-1|.
TGCAGTGCTAGTGGGCTTTCCAATGAGCAGTTCTTC
CSASGLSNEQFF
>TRBJ2-2|.|15|TRBV5-1|.
TGCGCCAGCAGTCGGAACGGGGGGAACACCGGGGAGCTGTTTTTT
CASSRNGGNTGELFF
>TRBJ2-1|TRBD2|14|TRBV6-1|.
TGTGCCAGCCACTTCGGGGGGGCCTACAATGAGCAGTTCTTC
CASHFGGAYNEQFF
>TRBJ1-2|.|14|TRBV15|.
TGTGCCACCAGAATCGGGGGGGACCCTTATGGCTACACCTTC
CATRIGGDPYGYTF
>TRBJ2-1|.|11|TRBV3-1/TRBV3-2|.
TGTGCCAGCAGCCAAGAGGGGACTCAGTTCTTC
CASSQEGTQFF
>TRBJ2-3|.|14|TRBV7-9|.
TGTGCCAGCAGATTCGAAGGACTCTCCGATACGCAGTATTTT
CASRFEGLSDTQYF